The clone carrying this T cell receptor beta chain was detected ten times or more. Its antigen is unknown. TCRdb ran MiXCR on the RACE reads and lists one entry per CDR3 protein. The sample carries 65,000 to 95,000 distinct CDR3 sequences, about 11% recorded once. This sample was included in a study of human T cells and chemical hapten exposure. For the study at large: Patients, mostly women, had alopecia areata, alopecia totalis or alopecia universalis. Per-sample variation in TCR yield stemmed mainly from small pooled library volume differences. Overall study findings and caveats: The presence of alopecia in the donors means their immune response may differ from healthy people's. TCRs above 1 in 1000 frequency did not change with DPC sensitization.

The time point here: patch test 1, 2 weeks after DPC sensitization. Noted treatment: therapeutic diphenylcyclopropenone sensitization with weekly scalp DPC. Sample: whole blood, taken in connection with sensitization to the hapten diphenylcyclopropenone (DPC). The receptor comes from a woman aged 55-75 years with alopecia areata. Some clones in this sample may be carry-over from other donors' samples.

The CDR3 region is CASSYSPSTGELFF. DNA for the CDR3: TGTGCCAGCAGTTACTCGCCTAGCACCGGGGAGCTGTTTTTT. The chain joins TRBV6-6 to TRBJ2-2, with D unclear. V shed 0 bases and J shed 4 bases, with 6 bases lying between them. The CDR3 runs to 14 residues. Looked up from germline, CDR1 is MNHNY and CDR2 is SVGAGI (reference sequence).